This T cell receptor (beta chain) is drawn from a study of molecular identifiers for immune sequencing clone quantification listed by TCRdb under 2018. Regarding the complete study: In a replicate experiment, RNA from roughly 21,000 or 96,000 naive CD8 T cells was split into five aliquots, four of which were sequenced. CD8 T cells were used in a methods study to benchmark molecular-identifier clustering-based TCR repertoire sequencing (MIDCIRS) and TCR RNA copy counting.

Libraries of naive CD8 T cells were generated from about 19,000 to 1,100,000 sorted cells, with 10%, 30% or 50% of the purified RNA used. On a BD FACSAria II, naive CD8 T cells were FACS-sorted as CD8+CD4-CCR7+CD45RA+ and collected into RLT Plus buffer. Approximately 9 TCR copies' worth of Jurkat RNA were spiked into roughly 18,000-1,000,000 naive CD8 T cell samples to test detection sensitivity. CD8 T cells were enriched using RosetteSep CD8+ T Cell Enrichment Cocktail and Ficoll-Paque, and the enriched cells then underwent ACK red cell lysis. Libraries were constructed by PCR. Reads for this sample came from a NextSeq 500. Bulk TCR libraries were made following a previously described method, with the TCR primers given in Table S5. Total RNA was purified with the Qiagen AllPrep DNA/RNA kit. Before analysis, reads from multiple sequencing runs of one library were combined. As for the authors' bioinformatics: Reads were retained only if their TCR constant sequence matched exactly, and those retained reads were trimmed to 150 nt and grouped according to their 12-nt molecular barcodes. Reads in each barcode group were sub-clustered using a 15% Levenshtein threshold, and a quality-weighted consensus sequence was built for each RNA molecule. Non-functional sequences were discarded, and so were lower-count sequences lying one edit away from another sequence. Based on fitting two negative binomial distributions, any barcode sub-cluster with under 20% of the maximum read count was discarded. TCRdb applied fastp at Q25 and MiXCR to the public reads, then kept only in-frame beta chains. Every entry covers one CDR3 protein and lists the most common genes and DNA from its rows. TCRdb assigned the V and J calls; the authors' analysis was not used. This sample gives about 320,000 distinct CDR3 sequences in total; over 20% of them show up just once. In total, the top ten clones hold about 0.7% of the sample.

V is cut back by 6 bases and J by 6 bases, with 4 bases in the junction unmatched. Including the terminal cysteine and phenylalanine, the CDR3 comprises 12 residues. Here the CDR3 DNA is all that survives: 36 bases in frame from base 1. The germline V gene (reference sequence) provides CDR1 SEHNR and CDR2 FQNEAQ. Results and caveats for the whole study, not just this receptor: Modeling gave about 3 recovered TCR RNA copies per cell versus 8 to 10 by digital PCR, implying about 30% capture efficiency. Highly expanded clone sizes could be underestimated if identical TCR molecules share a barcode. When barcode sub-clustering was omitted, TCR diversity was inflated by chimeric consensus sequences, with chimeras reaching as high as 47%. In CMV-specific effector cells, clones with more than 20 RNA copies accounted for over 97% of molecules, whereas in naive cells such clones accounted for under 1%. A single cell's worth of spiked-in Jurkat TCR RNA was reported detectable even among some 920,000 naive CD8 T cells. Naive libraries contained spiked-in Jurkat TCR RNA (more than nine copies' worth), which is not part of the donor repertoire.

Many counts were recorded for this clonotype. Its binding antigen is unknown. No base quality values were provided; no much bigger clone lies one nucleotide off. This sequence originates from a human donor in good health. Some libraries in this study had Jurkat cell RNA spiked in. The chain is encoded by TRBV7-9 joined to TRBJ2-7, with 8 bases aligning to TRBD1. What was sequenced was naive CD8+ T cells from blood, with Jurkat cell RNA spiked in. The sample's cell subset or site label, decoded: FACS-sorted CD8+CD4-CCR7+CD45RA+ naive T cells. CDR3 loop: CASSDRGSEQYF. In nucleotides, the sequence is TGTGCCAGCAGTGACAGGGGAAGCGAGCAGTACTTC.